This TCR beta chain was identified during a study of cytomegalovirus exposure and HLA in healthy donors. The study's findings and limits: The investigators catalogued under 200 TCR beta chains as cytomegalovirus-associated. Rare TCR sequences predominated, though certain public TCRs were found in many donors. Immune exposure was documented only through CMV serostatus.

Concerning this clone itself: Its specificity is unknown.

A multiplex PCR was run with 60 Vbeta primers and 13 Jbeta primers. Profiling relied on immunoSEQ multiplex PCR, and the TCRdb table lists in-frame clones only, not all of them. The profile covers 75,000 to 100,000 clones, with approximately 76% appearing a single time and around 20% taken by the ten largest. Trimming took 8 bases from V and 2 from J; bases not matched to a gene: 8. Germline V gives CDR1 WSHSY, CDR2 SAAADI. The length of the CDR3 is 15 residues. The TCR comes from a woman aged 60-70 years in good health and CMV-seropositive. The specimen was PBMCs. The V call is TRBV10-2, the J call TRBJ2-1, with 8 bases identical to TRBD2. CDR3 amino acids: CASGYGRGTYNEQFF. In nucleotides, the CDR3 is TGCGCCAGCGGATACGGGAGGGGGACCTACAATGAGCAGTTCTTC.